This T cell receptor beta chain is drawn from a study of control samples from healthy donors and cancer patients. The germline V gene encodes CDR1 SGHRS and CDR2 YFSETQ. CDR3 length: 18 amino acids. V was clipped by 0 bases and J by 1 base; unmatched bases: 9. The method was immunoSEQ multiplex PCR; TCRdb's version includes in-frame clones alone and lacks a portion of them. The sample lists under 300,000 clones, about four fifths occurring once. The material sequenced was PBMCs. V and J are TRBV5-1 and TRBJ2-3, with 9 bases fitting TRBD2. The source is a woman aged 55-69 years with lung cancer. The CDR3 reads CASSLGTSALLGTDTQYF. As DNA, the CDR3 is TGCGCCAGCAGCTTGGGGACTAGCGCTCTACTGGGCACAGATACGCAGTATTTT.